A selection of T cell receptor beta chains follows, all from one sample in a study of T cells after yellow fever vaccination. TCRdb used MiXCR to reprocess the 5' RACE reads, holding one entry per CDR3 protein. In the table there are 110,000 or so distinct CDR3 sequences, roughly 7.2% of which are singletons. The sample consisted of CD4+ T cells sorted from PBMCs, taken about 49 days after the first yellow fever vaccination. All receptors derive from a man aged 18 to 29 who received the YFV17D yellow fever vaccine. Both conserved end residues are part of each CDR3. The D gene is left open where the match is weak. Expanded clones get a size class; other rows say once, few or many, or leave the size out.

size	V	D	J	CDR3	DNA
few	TRBV5-6	TRBD1	TRBJ1-1	CASSRRQGATSVTEAFF	TGTGCCAGCAGCCGGAGACAGGGGGCGACCTCGGTTACTGAAGCTTTCTTT
many	TRBV11-1	TRBD2	TRBJ2-1	CASSASGGTNHEQFF	TGTGCCAGCAGCGCTAGCGGGGGGACGAATCATGAGCAGTTCTTC
.	TRBV7-6	TRBD2	TRBJ2-1	CASSTRGGANEQFF	TGTGCCAGCAGCACACGCGGGGGGGCGAATGAGCAGTTCTTC
many	TRBV6-5	TRBD1	TRBJ1-4	CASRQGVFDEKLFF	TGTGCCAGCAGACAGGGGGTCTTCGATGAAAAACTGTTTTTT
many	TRBV5-1	.	TRBJ2-3	CASSFPSTDTQYF	TGCGCCAGCAGCTTTCCTAGCACAGATACGCAGTATTTT
few	TRBV5-1	.	TRBJ1-1	CASSPDTMNTEAFF	TGCGCCAGCAGTCCGGACACGATGAACACTGAAGCTTTCTTT
many	TRBV6-5	TRBD2	TRBJ2-3	CASSIGIAGGQPDTQYF	TGTGCCAGCAGTATTGGAATAGCGGGGGGGCAACCAGATACGCAGTATTTT
many	TRBV7-6	TRBD2	TRBJ2-1	CASSLATSGGLLSSYNEQFF	TGTGCCAGCAGCTTGGCGACTAGCGGGGGGCTCCTAAGCTCCTACAATGAGCAGTTCTTC
.	TRBV4-3	.	TRBJ2-2	CASSQDRQLNTGELFF	TGCGCCAGCAGCCAAGATCGACAGCTTAACACCGGGGAGCTGTTTTTT
many	TRBV12-3/TRBV12-4	.	TRBJ2-1	CASGEVEQFF	TGTGCCAGCGGGGAGGTTGAGCAGTTCTTC
many	TRBV5-1	.	TRBJ1-1	CASSLRGENTEAFF	TGCGCCAGCAGCTTACGGGGAGAAAACACTGAAGCTTTCTTT
few	TRBV28	TRBD2	TRBJ2-3	CASSFASGVGDTQYF	TGTGCCAGCAGTTTTGCTAGCGGGGTTGGAGATACGCAGTATTTT
many	TRBV10-3	.	TRBJ2-1	CAIGFQGRNEQFF	TGTGCCATCGGGTTTCAGGGGCGCAATGAGCAGTTCTTC
many	TRBV14	.	TRBJ2-1	CASSQDSYNEQFF	TGTGCCAGCAGCCAGGACAGCTACAATGAGCAGTTCTTC
many	TRBV12-3/TRBV12-4	.	TRBJ2-3	CASSLLLRSGTDTQYF	TGTGCCAGCAGTTTACTCTTGCGGTCCGGGACAGATACGCAGTATTTT
many	TRBV7-2	.	TRBJ2-2	CASSLAGLLFGELFF	TGTGCCAGCAGCTTAGCCGGACTCCTCTTCGGGGAGCTGTTTTTT
many	TRBV20-1	TRBD1	TRBJ2-5	CSARPTGAAETQYF	TGCAGTGCTAGACCCACAGGGGCGGCGGAGACCCAGTACTTC
.	TRBV5-1	.	TRBJ2-6	CASTRTDYSRANVLTF	TGCGCCAGCACACGGACGGACTACTCTCGGGCCAACGTCCTGACTTTC
many	TRBV6-5	.	TRBJ2-1	CASSSSVNNEQFF	TGTGCCAGCAGTTCGTCAGTTAACAATGAGCAGTTCTTC
.	TRBV5-1	.	TRBJ1-1	CASSLGAPMNTEAFF	TGCGCCAGCAGCTTGGGGGCCCCCATGAACACTGAAGCTTTCTTT
many	TRBV6-1	TRBD1	TRBJ2-2	CASSEQGATGELFF	TGTGCCAGCAGTGAACAGGGGGCGACCGGGGAGCTGTTTTTT
many	TRBV27	.	TRBJ2-3	CASSLRRGTDTQYF	TGTGCCAGCTCCCTGAGGAGGGGGACAGATACGCAGTATTTT